Presented here are 10 T cell receptor beta chains from one specimen sequenced in a study of control samples from healthy donors and cancer patients. Generated by immunoSEQ multiplex PCR, the TCRdb table keeps only in-frame clones and is missing some. The table shows some 150,000 clones, with approximately 94% occurring only once. The sequenced sample was PBMCs. All receptors come from a man aged 60-69 years with colorectal cancer.

The V and J genes are TRBV7-2 and TRBJ1-2; D not resolved. The CDR3 is made up of 13 amino acids. Germline lookup yields CDR1 SGHTA and CDR2 FQGNSA. The V end lost 2 bases, the J end lost 0 bases, and 4 bases lay between the germline ends. CDR3 region: CASSLPANYGYTF. The CDR3 nucleotides are TGTGCCAGCAGCTTACCGGCTAACTATGGCTACACCTTC.

This chain connects TRBV2 to TRBJ2-7; D not resolved. CDR3 length: 12 residues. Germline values: CDR1 SNHLY, CDR2 FYNNEI. V lost 6 bases and J lost 2, with 8 bases in between. DNA for the CDR3: TGTGCCAGCAGGGCAGAAGCCTACGAGCAGTACTTC. Translation: CASRAEAYEQYF.

For this clone: This sample also contains other DNA sequences that code for the same CDR3. The chain joins TRBV11-2 to TRBJ2-7; D may be TRBD1 (6 bases). Germline loops: CDR1 SGHAT, CDR2 FQNNGV. This CDR3 spans 13 amino acids. V was trimmed by 3 bases and J by 1 base, leaving 7 bases between them. CDR3 sequence reads: CASSFTGSYEQYF. The DNA of the CDR3 is TGTGCCAGCAGCTTCACAGGGTCCTACGAGCAGTACTTC.

Here the CDR3 reads CSASPDYYEQYF. CDR3 in DNA: TGCAGTGCGAGTCCGGACTACTACGAGCAGTACTTC. The chain links TRBV20-1 to TRBJ2-7; D may be TRBD2 (6 bases). Deletions cut 6 bases from V and 3 bases from J, with 12 bases between. This CDR3 has 12 residues. Germline loops: CDR1 DFQATT, CDR2 SNEGSKA (reference sequence).

V is TRBV5-1 and J is TRBJ1-3; D gene unclear. V was cut by 0 bases and J by 5 bases, with 6 bases left in between. This CDR3 region has 13 residues. CDR1 and CDR2 (germline): SGHRS, YFSETQ. The CDR3 loop reads CASSLVGRNTIYF. In DNA form, the CDR3 reads TGCGCCAGCAGCTTGGTTGGTAGAAACACCATATATTTT.

The chain carries TRBV30 and TRBJ1-5; D unresolved. Germline V gives CDR1 GTSNPN, CDR2 SVGIG (reference sequence). Trimming left V 2 bases short and J 7 bases short, with 12 bases between. CDR3 size: 13 residues. CDR3 in amino acids: CAWSPGERQPQHF. The CDR3 region has the DNA TGTGCCTGGAGTCCCGGGGAAAGACAGCCCCAGCATTTT.

The gene calls are TRBV6-5 and TRBJ1-1; D remains unclear. This CDR3 comprises 11 residues. Trimming took 6 bases from V and 5 from J, leaving 7 bases between them. Germline CDR1 and CDR2: MNHEY and SVGAGI. DNA of the CDR3: TGTGCCAGCAGACAAGGGACTGAAGCTTTCTTT. As protein: CASRQGTEAFF.

This chain links TRBV7-9 with TRBJ1-1; no reliable D call. Trimming removed 6 bases at V and 9 bases at J, with 14 bases between. This CDR3 is 12 amino acids long. The V gene's germline CDR1 is SEHNR and CDR2 FQNEAQ (reference sequence). The CDR3 reads CASSHSGSQAFF. The DNA of the CDR3 is TGTGCCAGCAGTCACTCCGGGTCCCAAGCTTTCTTT.

This chain connects TRBV9 to TRBJ1-2; tentative D call: TRBD1 (5 bases). Germline CDR1 is SGDLS and CDR2 is YYNGEE. The length of the CDR3 is 13 residues. The ends were cut back, 2 bases at V and 6 bases at J, with 11 bases in the middle. The CDR3 reads CASSVGGLDGYTF. CDR3 DNA: TGTGCCAGCAGCGTGGGGGGTTTGGATGGCTACACCTTC.

This chain connects TRBV6-5 to TRBJ2-7, with 11 bases identical to TRBD1. V lost 7 bases, J lost 3 bases, and 5 bases stayed unmatched. Germline V CDR1 and CDR2: MNHEY, SVGAGI. This CDR3 contains 14 residues. In nucleotides, the CDR3 is TGTGCCAGCACCGGACAGGGGGCAGACTACGAGCAGTACTTC. As protein: CASTGQGADYEQYF.